The rows below give T cell receptor beta chains drawn from one sample of a study of cytomegalovirus exposure and HLA in healthy donors. Clones were sequenced by immunoSEQ multiplex PCR, and TCRdb holds only the in-frame ones, with some missing. Among about 190,000 clones, 80% to 85% were seen once, and the ten largest hold 0.26%. The specimen sequenced was PBMCs. These receptors all come from a boy aged 5-17 years in good health and CMV-seronegative. CDR3s include the opening cysteine and the closing phenylalanine or tryptophan. A D gene is named only where the DNA matches it firmly. Some rows mark clone size as missing; the rest say once, few, many or name a class of expanded clone.

j_call: TRBJ2-3
clone_size: few
v_call: TRBV19
d_call: .
cdr3_aa: CASAGQSAMLDTQYF
cdr3_nt: TGTGCCAGCGCCGGTCAGAGCGCCATGCTGGATACGCAGTATTTT

j_call: TRBJ2-7
clone_size: .
v_call: TRBV30
d_call: TRBD2
cdr3_aa: CAWEAGAYEQYF
cdr3_nt: TGTGCCTGGGAAGCGGGAGCCTACGAGCAGTACTTC

j_call: TRBJ2-7
clone_size: .
v_call: TRBV7-6
d_call: .
cdr3_aa: CASSLGDGYEQYF
cdr3_nt: TGTGCCAGCAGCTTAGGAGATGGCTACGAGCAGTACTTC

j_call: TRBJ2-1
clone_size: .
v_call: TRBV27
d_call: .
cdr3_aa: CASSPSGGDLWDEQFF
cdr3_nt: TGTGCCAGCAGTCCCTCGGGGGGCGATTTGTGGGATGAGCAGTTCTTC

j_call: TRBJ2-1
clone_size: .
v_call: TRBV6-4
d_call: .
cdr3_aa: CASSFRGGDEQFF
cdr3_nt: TGTGCCAGCAGCTTTAGGGGTGGGGATGAGCAGTTCTTC

j_call: TRBJ1-2
clone_size: .
v_call: TRBV18
d_call: .
cdr3_aa: CASSPPGQIFNYGYTF
cdr3_nt: TGTGCCAGCTCACCACCTGGACAAATCTTTAACTATGGCTACACCTTC

j_call: TRBJ2-1
clone_size: .
v_call: TRBV19
d_call: TRBD2
cdr3_aa: CASSITSGSGSYEQFF
cdr3_nt: TGTGCCAGTAGTATTACCAGCGGGAGTGGGAGTTATGAGCAGTTCTTC

j_call: TRBJ1-2
clone_size: once
v_call: TRBV5-1
d_call: .
cdr3_aa: CASRSGVRGYTF
cdr3_nt: TGCGCCAGCAGGTCAGGGGTACGGGGCTACACCTTC

j_call: TRBJ1-2
clone_size: .
v_call: TRBV19
d_call: .
cdr3_aa: CASSSLRTGNSNYGYTF
cdr3_nt: TGTGCCAGTAGTTCTCTACGAACAGGGAACTCTAACTATGGCTACACCTTC

j_call: TRBJ2-7
clone_size: .
v_call: TRBV7-2
d_call: TRBD2
cdr3_aa: CASSPGLAGGEQYF
cdr3_nt: TGTGCCAGCAGCCCAGGACTAGCGGGGGGCGAGCAGTACTTC

j_call: TRBJ2-3
clone_size: .
v_call: TRBV20-1
d_call: .
cdr3_aa: CSGRYTDTQYF
cdr3_nt: TGCAGTGGGAGATACACAGATACGCAGTATTTT

j_call: TRBJ1-5
clone_size: .
v_call: TRBV30
d_call: .
cdr3_aa: CAWREGLNQPQHF
cdr3_nt: TGTGCCTGGAGGGAGGGACTCAATCAGCCCCAGCATTTT

j_call: TRBJ2-4
clone_size: .
v_call: TRBV29-1
d_call: .
cdr3_aa: CSAESLAKNIQYF
cdr3_nt: TGCAGCGCTGAGTCCCTAGCCAAAAACATTCAGTACTTC

j_call: TRBJ2-2
clone_size: .
v_call: TRBV7-9
d_call: .
cdr3_aa: CASSSPSGTGELFF
cdr3_nt: TGTGCCAGCAGCTCCCCTTCCGGCACCGGGGAGCTGTTTTTT

j_call: TRBJ2-3
clone_size: .
v_call: TRBV27
d_call: TRBD2
cdr3_aa: CASSLEGLAGNTQYF
cdr3_nt: TGTGCCAGCAGTTTAGAGGGACTAGCGGGGAATACGCAGTATTTT

j_call: TRBJ2-5
clone_size: .
v_call: TRBV15
d_call: TRBD1
cdr3_aa: CATSILGTASETQYF
cdr3_nt: TGTGCCACCAGCATTTTAGGGACAGCAAGCGAGACCCAGTACTTC

j_call: TRBJ1-2
clone_size: .
v_call: TRBV18
d_call: TRBD1
cdr3_aa: CASSPTQGVTYGYTF
cdr3_nt: TGTGCCAGCTCACCCACTCAGGGGGTGACCTATGGCTACACCTTC

j_call: TRBJ2-2
clone_size: .
v_call: TRBV19
d_call: .
cdr3_aa: CASSIPLGLLTGELFF
cdr3_nt: TGTGCCAGTAGTATACCTCTCGGACTTCTCACCGGGGAGCTGTTTTTT

j_call: TRBJ2-5
clone_size: .
v_call: TRBV6-6
d_call: .
cdr3_aa: CASSYSRGSETQYF
cdr3_nt: TGTGCCAGCAGTTACTCGAGAGGGTCGGAGACCCAGTACTTC

j_call: TRBJ2-3
clone_size: .
v_call: TRBV9
d_call: TRBD2
cdr3_aa: CASSVAASGRGDTQYF
cdr3_nt: TGTGCCAGCAGCGTAGCGGCTAGCGGGAGGGGTGATACGCAGTATTTT

j_call: TRBJ1-6
clone_size: .
v_call: TRBV6-1
d_call: .
cdr3_aa: CASRWEGDNSPLHF
cdr3_nt: TGTGCCAGCAGGTGGGAGGGAGATAATTCACCCCTCCACTTT

j_call: TRBJ2-7
clone_size: once
v_call: TRBV9
d_call: TRBD2
cdr3_aa: CASSVGGGRNEQYF
cdr3_nt: TGTGCCAGCAGCGTAGGCGGGGGGCGAAACGAGCAGTACTTC

j_call: TRBJ2-7
clone_size: .
v_call: TRBV20-1
d_call: .
cdr3_aa: CSARESLEQYF
cdr3_nt: TGCAGTGCTAGAGAATCCCTCGAGCAGTACTTC

j_call: TRBJ1-2
clone_size: .
v_call: TRBV7-2
d_call: TRBD1
cdr3_aa: CASSTDRAGYGYTF
cdr3_nt: TGTGCCAGCAGCACCGACAGGGCCGGCTATGGCTACACCTTC

j_call: TRBJ2-7
clone_size: few
v_call: TRBV2
d_call: .
cdr3_aa: CASSGPTPYEQYF
cdr3_nt: TGTGCCAGCAGTGGCCCCACTCCCTACGAGCAGTACTTC

j_call: TRBJ2-1
clone_size: .
v_call: TRBV11-2
d_call: TRBD1
cdr3_aa: CASSLGQGAPHNEQFF
cdr3_nt: TGTGCCAGCTCGTTGGGGCAGGGGGCCCCCCACAATGAGCAGTTCTTC

j_call: TRBJ2-7
clone_size: .
v_call: TRBV28
d_call: .
cdr3_aa: CASSLPGGEQYF
cdr3_nt: TGTGCCAGCAGTCTGCCGGGGGGCGAGCAGTACTTT

j_call: TRBJ2-7
clone_size: once
v_call: TRBV29-1
d_call: .
cdr3_aa: CSVEVPGREFSYEQYF
cdr3_nt: TGCAGCGTTGAAGTACCGGGACGGGAGTTCTCCTACGAGCAGTACTTC

j_call: TRBJ2-1
clone_size: .
v_call: TRBV29-1
d_call: .
cdr3_aa: CSAHPGARYNEQFF
cdr3_nt: TGCAGCGCTCACCCTGGGGCCAGGTACAATGAGCAGTTCTTC

j_call: TRBJ2-1
clone_size: .
v_call: TRBV7-9
d_call: .
cdr3_aa: CASSLDGEEQFF
cdr3_nt: TGTGCCAGCAGCTTGGACGGGGAAGAGCAGTTCTTC

j_call: TRBJ1-5
clone_size: once
v_call: TRBV7-9
d_call: TRBD1
cdr3_aa: CASSYGTGVYSNQPQHF
cdr3_nt: TGTGCCAGCAGCTACGGGACAGGAGTTTATAGCAATCAGCCCCAGCATTTT